This is a list of T cell receptor beta chains from one sample in a study of CD8+ T cells in alopecia areata. Libraries were prepared by immunoSEQ multiplex PCR; TCRdb keeps only in-frame clonotypes and omits some of them. Seen here are around 100,000 clones, roughly half observed once, and the top ten hold about 8.8%. Sample: CD4+ T cells sorted from blood. The receptors stem from a human donor in good health. Both conserved end residues are part of each CDR3. D genes are given only for firm matches. Rows may omit the clone size; those that give it use once, few, many or a size class.

TRBV10-3	TRBD1	few	TRBJ1-1	CAIRPGTGVRNTEAFF	TGTGCCATCAGGCCGGGGACAGGGGTTAGGAACACTGAAGCTTTCTTT
TRBV15	NA	few	TRBJ2-7	CATSNGNSLIYEQYF	TGTGCCACCAGTAACGGCAACTCGCTGATCTACGAGCAGTACTTC
TRBV4-3	TRBD2	once	TRBJ2-1	CASSQYPPGGSGGYSEQFF	TGCGCCAGCAGCCAATACCCGCCCGGCGGTAGCGGGGGGTATAGTGAGCAGTTCTTC
TRBV4-1	TRBD2	NA	TRBJ2-5	CASSLLSGGETQYF	TGCGCCAGCAGCCTACTTAGCGGGGGAGAGACCCAGTACTTC
TRBV7-2	NA	NA	TRBJ1-6	CASSSLSGGLNSPLHF	TGTGCCAGCAGCTCCCTGAGTGGGGGGCTTAATTCACCCCTCCACTTT
TRBV5-1	NA	NA	TRBJ2-7	CASSPQTGSSYEQYF	TGCGCCAGCAGCCCACAGACAGGATCCTCCTACGAGCAGTACTTC
TRBV29-1	TRBD1	few	TRBJ2-2	CSVEDRWDRGFGGELFF	TGCAGCGTTGAAGACCGATGGGACAGGGGTTTTGGCGGGGAGCTGTTTTTT
TRBV28	TRBD2	few	TRBJ2-1	CASTETSGGLYNEQFF	TGTGCCAGCACCGAGACTAGCGGGGGACTCTACAATGAGCAGTTCTTC
TRBV7-9	TRBD1	NA	TRBJ2-1	CASSSGTGLDNEQFF	TGTGCCAGCAGCTCCGGGACAGGGCTGGACAATGAGCAGTTCTTC
TRBV30	NA	NA	TRBJ1-2	CAWSVSMNYGYTF	TGTGCCTGGAGTGTAAGCATGAACTATGGCTACACCTTC
TRBV4-3	TRBD1	NA	TRBJ2-1	CASSQAFAGGRYSEQFF	TGCGCCAGCAGCCAAGCCTTCGCAGGGGGCCGGTACAGTGAGCAGTTCTTC
TRBV28	NA	once	TRBJ1-1	CASSLERGRAPEAFF	TGTGCCAGCAGTTTAGAACGGGGGCGCGCCCCTGAAGCTTTCTTT
TRBV29-1	NA	few	TRBJ2-1	CSVTRDFSYNEQFF	TGCAGCGTGACCAGGGACTTCTCCTACAATGAGCAGTTCTTC
TRBV6-1	TRBD1	NA	TRBJ2-7	CASSRGQEYEQYF	TGTGCCAGCAGCAGGGGGCAGGAGTACGAGCAGTACTTC
TRBV15	TRBD1	NA	TRBJ2-1	CATSRDIGAGGRNEQFF	TGTGCCACCAGCAGAGATATTGGGGCAGGGGGCCGCAATGAGCAGTTCTTC
TRBV5-4	NA	NA	TRBJ1-1	CASSLAGRTNTEAFF	TGTGCCAGCAGCTTGGCCGGGCGGACGAACACTGAAGCTTTCTTT
TRBV5-1	TRBD1	NA	TRBJ2-7	CASSPQVQTGAEQYF	TGCGCCAGCAGCCCCCAGGTCCAGACAGGGGCCGAGCAGTACTTC
TRBV7-9	NA	once	TRBJ2-1	CASSLAWDTNAEQFF	TGTGCCAGCAGCTTAGCCTGGGACACCAATGCTGAGCAGTTCTTC
TRBV25-1	NA	few	TRBJ2-5	CASSSLTVTGETQYF	TGTGCCAGCAGCTCCCTGACAGTAACGGGGGAGACCCAGTACTTC
TRBV7-9	TRBD1	NA	TRBJ1-2	CASSRGGTGRYTF	TGTGCCAGCAGCCGGGGAGGGACAGGTCGCTACACCTTC
TRBV27	TRBD1	NA	TRBJ1-5	CASSSNRGSNQPQHF	TGTGCCAGCAGTTCAAACAGGGGGAGCAATCAGCCCCAGCATTTT
TRBV20-1	NA	NA	TRBJ2-5	CSAHTEETQYF	TGCAGTGCTCACACGGAAGAGACCCAGTACTTC
TRBV2	TRBD1	few	TRBJ2-1	CASSRRTGAYNEQFF	TGTGCCAGCAGTCGACGGACAGGGGCCTACAATGAGCAGTTCTTC
TRBV30	NA	NA	TRBJ2-1	CAWSVALPYNEQFF	TGTGCCTGGAGTGTAGCTCTCCCCTACAATGAGCAGTTCTTC
TRBV7-2	NA	few	TRBJ1-6	CASSLEIGVNSPLHF	TGTGCCAGCAGCTTAGAAATCGGGGTTAATTCACCCCTCCACTTT
TRBV18	NA	NA	TRBJ1-6	CASSPRGAVDNSPLHF	TGTGCCAGCTCACCACGGGGGGCCGTCGATAATTCACCCCTCCACTTT
TRBV29-1	NA	few	TRBJ2-5	CSVESQGLGETQYF	TGCAGCGTTGAAAGTCAGGGGTTGGGAGAGACCCAGTACTTC
TRBV5-1	NA	NA	TRBJ2-2	CASSDSVSTGELFF	TGCGCCAGCAGCGATTCCGTCTCCACCGGGGAGCTGTTTTTT
TRBV5-6	TRBD1	few	TRBJ2-7	CASSLKTGSYYEQYF	TGTGCCAGCAGCCTTAAGACAGGGAGTTACTACGAGCAGTACTTC
TRBV7-2	NA	NA	TRBJ2-7	CASSLDRTYEQYF	TGTGCCAGCAGCTTGGATCGAACCTACGAGCAGTACTTC
TRBV29-1	NA	few	TRBJ1-2	CSVEGGAPSNYGYTF	TGCAGCGTTGAAGGGGGGGCCCCTTCTAACTATGGCTACACCTTC
TRBV15	TRBD1	NA	TRBJ1-1	CATSTSTGGISEAFF	TGTGCCACCAGCACCTCGACAGGGGGCATCTCTGAAGCTTTCTTT
TRBV10-3	TRBD2	NA	TRBJ2-7	CAISGTSVYEQYF	TGTGCCATCAGTGGGACTAGCGTATACGAGCAGTACTTC
TRBV7-2	TRBD2	once	TRBJ2-3	CASSSYPAGTTDTQYF	TGTGCCAGCAGCTCCTACCCAGCGGGGACCACAGATACGCAGTATTTT
TRBV9	NA	NA	TRBJ2-7	CASSVGASKNYYEQYF	TGTGCCAGCAGCGTAGGGGCTAGCAAGAATTACTACGAGCAGTACTTC
TRBV25-1	TRBD1	NA	TRBJ1-2	CASGLAGGQGYTF	TGTGCCAGCGGCCTAGCGGGGGGACAGGGCTACACCTTC
TRBV29-1	TRBD2	few	TRBJ2-1	CSALRVAGGHGNEQFF	TGCAGCGCCCTGCGAGTAGCGGGGGGGCATGGGAATGAGCAGTTCTTC
TRBV2	TRBD2	NA	TRBJ2-2	CASRRAGPNTGELFF	TGTGCCAGCAGGAGAGCGGGGCCGAACACCGGGGAGCTGTTTTTT
TRBV2	TRBD2	NA	TRBJ2-3	CASRHSGTRTDTQYF	TGTGCCAGCAGGCACTCCGGGACTAGAACAGATACGCAGTATTTT
TRBV30	NA	NA	TRBJ2-7	CACTRDRNYEQYF	TGTGCCTGCACCCGGGACCGTAACTACGAGCAGTACTTC
TRBV6-1	NA	once	TRBJ1-6	CASSETGLRSPLHF	TGTGCCAGCAGTGAAACAGGGCTAAGATCACCCCTCCACTTT
TRBV10-2	NA	NA	TRBJ1-1	CASWGPQGATEAFF	TGCGCCAGCTGGGGCCCTCAGGGAGCCACTGAAGCTTTCTTT